A selection of T cell receptor beta chains follows, all from one sample in a study of human T cells and chemical hapten exposure. From the RACE reads, TCRdb called clonotypes with MiXCR, one entry per CDR3 protein. The sample carries about 160,000 distinct CDR3 sequences, roughly 25% recorded once. Here the sequenced sample was whole blood, taken in connection with sensitization to the hapten diphenylcyclopropenone (DPC). All receptors derive from a woman between 18 and 29 years old with alopecia areata. Some clones in this sample may be carry-over from other donors' samples. Both conserved end residues are part of each CDR3. D genes are given only for firm matches. The size of a clone is reported for some rows only, either as once, few or many, or as a class for expanded clones.

V: TRBV5-1
D: .
J: TRBJ2-7
size: .
DNA: TGCGCCAGCAGCCGGGACGGAGGGGACGAGCAGTACTTC
CDR3: CASSRDGGDEQYF

V: TRBV20-1
D: .
J: TRBJ1-3
size: few
DNA: TGCAGTGCTAGATCTAGAGGACAGCTACGCGGTGACACCATATATTTT
CDR3: CSARSRGQLRGDTIYF

V: TRBV5-1
D: .
J: TRBJ1-5
size: .
DNA: TGCGCCAGCAGTCAAGGGGACAACAATCAGCCCCAGCATTTT
CDR3: CASSQGDNNQPQHF

V: TRBV29-1
D: .
J: TRBJ1-4
size: .
DNA: TGCAGCGTTGGCCAGAATGAAAAACTGTTTTTT
CDR3: CSVGQNEKLFF

V: TRBV9
D: .
J: TRBJ1-6
size: once
DNA: TGTGCCAGCAGCCTTTCCCGCAGTAGGGGATATAATTCACCCCTCCACTTT
CDR3: CASSLSRSRGYNSPLHF

V: TRBV5-1
D: .
J: TRBJ2-3
size: .
DNA: TGCGCCAGCGGACCGTCCACAGATACGCAGTATTTT
CDR3: CASGPSTDTQYF

V: TRBV4-3
D: .
J: TRBJ2-7
size: .
DNA: TGCGCCAGCAGCCGCGCTAGGTCCAACGAGCAGTACTTC
CDR3: CASSRARSNEQYF

V: TRBV6-2/TRBV6-3
D: .
J: TRBJ2-3
size: few
DNA: TGTGCCATCCAGGGGTTCGGCACAGATACGCAGTATTTT
CDR3: CAIQGFGTDTQYF

V: TRBV5-6
D: .
J: TRBJ2-7
size: .
DNA: TGTGCCAGCAGCCTAGGTGTGGGGAACTCCTACGAGCAGTACTTC
CDR3: CASSLGVGNSYEQYF

V: TRBV6-2/TRBV6-3
D: .
J: TRBJ1-6
size: .
DNA: TGTGCCAGCAGGGGTACCGCCTCGATATCACCCCTCCACTTT
CDR3: CASRGTASISPLHF

V: TRBV15
D: .
J: TRBJ2-2
size: once
DNA: TGTGCCACCAGCAGACTAGGCGGGACCGGGGAGCTGTTTTTT
CDR3: CATSRLGGTGELFF

V: TRBV6-2/TRBV6-3
D: .
J: TRBJ1-4
size: .
DNA: TGTGCCAGCAGTAGGGACGGAACATCAACTAATGAAAAACTGTTTTTT
CDR3: CASSRDGTSTNEKLFF

V: TRBV11-2
D: .
J: TRBJ2-6
size: few
DNA: TGTGCCAGCAGCCCCCGGGGGTCTGGGGCCAACGTCCTGACTTTC
CDR3: CASSPRGSGANVLTF

V: TRBV2
D: TRBD2
J: TRBJ2-7
size: few
DNA: TGTGCCAGCAGTGAAGCTGAGCGGACTAGCGGGAGGCGAAGCTCCTACGAGCAGTACTTC
CDR3: CASSEAERTSGRRSSYEQYF

V: TRBV7-9
D: TRBD1
J: TRBJ1-2
size: .
DNA: TGTGCCAGCAGCAACTACGGACAGGGGGCGAATGGCTACACCTTC
CDR3: CASSNYGQGANGYTF

V: TRBV20-1
D: .
J: TRBJ1-2
size: many
DNA: TGCAGTGCTACCCAGGAGAACTATGGCTACACCTTC
CDR3: CSATQENYGYTF

V: TRBV28
D: .
J: TRBJ1-1
size: few
DNA: TGTGCCACCCGGGGGGCTCCTGAAGCTTTCTTT
CDR3: CATRGAPEAFF

V: TRBV2
D: .
J: TRBJ1-5
size: once
DNA: TGTGCCAGCAGTGAATTCACAGCGAACAATCAGCCCCAGCATTTT
CDR3: CASSEFTANNQPQHF

V: TRBV2
D: TRBD1
J: TRBJ2-7
size: .
DNA: TGTGCCAGCCCACCGGGACAGGGATTGTTCGAGCAGTACTTC
CDR3: CASPPGQGLFEQYF

V: TRBV10-2
D: TRBD2
J: TRBJ2-1
size: many
DNA: TGCGCCAGCACTCTAGCGGGGGCGGGGAATGAGCAGTTCTTC
CDR3: CASTLAGAGNEQFF